This record covers a single T cell receptor (beta chain). The antigen is undetermined. The data were obtained in a study of PD-1 blockade in classical Hodgkin lymphoma. General study results and limits: The drivers behind the repertoire differences, possibly disease activity or prior therapy, remain undefined.

Method: immunoSEQ multiplex PCR; TCRdb's copy keeps in-frame clones and lacks some. The table lists 60,000 or so clones, around 90% of them singletons. Brentuximab vedotin exposure varied, and every patient relapsed after autologous stem cell transplantation. Under best response, outcomes were complete response, partial response or progressive disease. Trimming took 0 bases from V and 12 from J, leaving 15 bases between them. The CDR3 is 14 amino acids. Looked up from germline, CDR1 is SGHRS and CDR2 is YFSETQ. The receptor was isolated from a human donor with classical Hodgkin lymphoma. V gene TRBV5-1 combines with J gene TRBJ1-4; D remains unclear. Sequenced material: peripheral blood mononuclear cells (PBMCs), taken at baseline. For the CDR3, the DNA is TGCGCCAGCAGCTTGGTTCACTATGGTGGGGAACTGTTTTTT. It specifies CASSLVHYGGELFF.